What follows is one T cell receptor (beta chain) and its context. This entry is derived from a study of blood T cell repertoires in COVID-19. Study in general: The United States, Italy and Spain provided the acute and convalescent COVID-19 samples. In each case, the material was cDNA or gDNA derived from T cells, B-cell-depleted T cells, or PBMCs.

Authors' methods: Amplified reference gene primers provided the basis for estimating nucleated cell counts. This table comes from immunoSEQ multiplex PCR, and its TCRdb copy is limited to in-frame clones, with some not included. The V and J calls and clone size were taken over from that table, and D and trimming were inferred from the DNA. Of 180,000 or so clones listed, about 85% are singletons. The germline V gene has CDR1 LNHDA and CDR2 SQIVND (reference sequence). Deletions cut 7 bases from V and 4 bases from J, with 13 bases between. The CDR3 runs to 13 residues. The sample taken for sequencing was peripheral blood. The chain links TRBV19 to TRBJ1-1; D is uncertain. This receptor was identified in a man aged 55 to 70 who had recovered from COVID-19. Written as DNA, the CDR3 is TGTGCCAGTACGAGGGATCGGGCCACTGAAGCTTTCTTT. Its translation is CASTRDRATEAFF.